This T cell receptor beta chain came from a study of CD8 T cells in ankylosing spondylitis. Study-level findings and limits: There was reportedly significant enrichment of clones that were disease-linked in matched ankylosing spondylitis synovial fluid.

This clonotype has at least ten counts. Its target is not known. The ends lost 7 bases at V and 0 bases at J; junction bases unmatched: 0. The CDR3 contains 13 residues. Germline loops: CDR1 SGHRS, CDR2 YFSETQ. TCRdb reanalysed the 5' RACE reads using MiXCR and keeps one entry per CDR3 protein. The sample shows approximately 35,000 distinct CDR3 sequences, 9.5% to 12% of them seen only once. Sequencing input: synovial fluid, either unsorted or a sorted T cell fraction (not recorded which). This sequence was found in a male donor with ankylosing spondylitis. This chain links TRBV5-1 with TRBJ2-3, with 9 bases that match TRBD1. CDR3 nucleotide sequence: TGCGCCAGCGGGACAGGGAGCACAGATACGCAGTATTTT. Its translation is CASGTGSTDTQYF.